Below, 3 T cell receptor beta chains from the same sample are listed, as sequenced in a study of T cell repertoires in aging, cancer and after chemotherapy. Peripheral blood genomic DNA, not sorted cells or RNA, was the template. A mixed TRB-A/B primer pool amplified rearranged TRB by multiplex touch-down PCR. TCRdb re-called the multiplex PCR reads through MiXCR, storing one row per CDR3 protein. The table includes some 4,500 distinct CDR3 sequences, 20% to 30% detected once. The specimen sequenced was blood. These receptors were taken from a human donor with a blood cancer.

Note on this clonotype: A clone one base away is much larger, so this may be a read error. V gene TRBV6-4 combines with J gene TRBJ2-1; possibly TRBD2 for D (6 bases). Germline values: CDR1 MRHNA, CDR2 SNTAGT. This CDR3 is built from 15 residues. The CDR3 spells CAISENSGEYNEQFF. Here the CDR3 DNA reads TGTGCCATCAGTGAAAATTCGGGAGAGTACAATGAGCAGTTCTTC.

Notes on this clonotype: One junction end disagrees with the germline gene, perhaps due to a read error. V gene TRBV11-3 combines with J gene TRBJ2-7, with D perhaps given as TRBD1 or TRBD2 (6 bases each). The CDR3 runs 15 residues. Germline V CDR1 and CDR2: SGHNT, YENEEA. CDR3 DNA sequence: TGCGCCAGCAGCTTGGCGCCAGGGGAGGCTTACGAGCAGTACTTC. Translated, it gives CASSLAPGEAYEQYF.

This clonotype was observed a handful of times. V usage is TRBV6-6 and J usage is TRBJ1-4; D ambiguous. This CDR3 comprises 13 residues. Germline V gene data show CDR1 as MNHNY and CDR2 as SVGAGI (reference sequence). Trimming removed 6 bases from V and 3 bases from J, with 8 bases in between. For the CDR3, the DNA is TGTGCCAGCAGCCAAATCGCTAATGAAAAACTGTTTTTT. It specifies CASSQIANEKLFF.